These 28 T cell receptor beta chains were all obtained from the same sample, sequenced in a study of cytomegalovirus exposure and HLA in healthy donors (dated by TCRdb to the late 2010s). The library was obtained by the immunoSEQ multiplex PCR assay. For the multiplex PCR, a mixture combining 60 forward primers for TCR Vbeta segments and 13 reverse primers for TCR Jbeta segments was used. TCRdb's version of the immuneACCESS table is confined to in-frame rearrangements and falls short of the full clone set. An unresolved V gene accounts for under half of the shortfall where checked; the remainder is of unknown origin. This sample lists about 210,000 clones; about 80% were detected once. 14% of the sample belongs to the ten largest clones. Sequencing was done on a sample of PBMCs. The receptors were sampled from a woman aged 30 to 39 in good health and CMV-seropositive.

The chain employs TRBV6-1 and TRBJ1-1; 9 bases agree with TRBD1. V lost 5 bases to trimming and J lost 6 bases; unmatched junction nucleotides: 10. The V gene's germline CDR1 is MNHNS and CDR2 SASEGT. CDR3 length: 15 amino acids. The CDR3 loop reads CASSPLTGGIAEAFF. In DNA form, the CDR3 reads TGTGCCAGCAGTCCGTTAACAGGGGGCATCGCTGAAGCTTTCTTT.

The gene calls are TRBV15 and TRBJ2-7; D possibly corresponds to TRBD1 (6 bases). The germline V and J ends were trimmed by 1 base and 0 bases, with 7 bases remaining between them. The CDR3 totals 14 residues. Germline loops: CDR1 LNHNV, CDR2 YYDKDF (reference sequence). CDR3 protein: CATSRAQGSYEQYF. The CDR3 DNA is TGTGCCACCAGCAGAGCACAGGGCTCCTACGAGCAGTACTTC.

The J gene is TRBJ2-5, the V gene TRBV7-3; D not certain. In germline, CDR1 is SGHTA, CDR2 FQGTGA. The CDR3 has 13 amino acids. Trimming removed 2 bases at V and 3 bases at J, with 7 bases between. The CDR3 DNA reads TGTGCCAGCAGCTTAGCGGCAGAAGAGACCCAGTACTTC. Translated, it gives CASSLAAEETQYF.

This clone has a handful of counts. The J gene is TRBJ2-3, the V gene TRBV5-1, with 8 bases fitting TRBD2. CDR3 length equals 17 residues. CDR1 and CDR2 (germline): SGHRS, YFSETQ. The V gene end was trimmed by 0 bases and the J gene end by 4 bases; junction bases not matched to a gene: 10. The CDR3 bases are TGCGCCAGCAGCTTGGGATTTGGCGGGGGGCAGGCAGATACGCAGTATTTT. It translates to CASSLGFGGGQADTQYF.

The chain combines TRBV5-4 with TRBJ2-7; 13 bases map to TRBD2. Per germline, CDR1 SGHNT and CDR2 YYREEE (reference sequence). The CDR3 is 13 residues long. Losses at the gene ends were 0 bases for V and 12 bases for J; bases not matched to a gene: 3. CDR3 sequence reads: CASSLGLAGGSYF. CDR3 in DNA: TGTGCCAGCAGCTTGGGACTAGCGGGAGGATCGTACTTC.

The rearrangement joins TRBV7-8 to TRBJ1-6, with 8 bases fitting TRBD1. Per the germline V gene, CDR1 is SGHVS and CDR2 is FQNEAQ. V trimming: 5 bases; J trimming: 6 bases; junction bases outside the gene matches: 12. CDR3 length equals 17 residues. CDR3 loop: CASSVVGRGRGNSPLHF. CDR3 bases: TGTGCCAGCAGCGTAGTAGGCAGGGGGCGAGGTAATTCACCCCTCCACTTT. Complete variable domain (other parts from reference TRBV7-8 and TRBJ1-6): GAGVSQSPRYKVAKRGQDVALRCDPISGHVSLFWYQQALGQGPEFLTYFQNEAQLDKSGLPSDRFFAERPEGSVSTLKIQRTQQEDSAVYLCASSVVGRGRGNSPLHFGNGTRLTVT.

The chain uses TRBV11-2 and TRBJ1-6; perhaps TRBD1 as D (6 bases). The CDR3 runs to 16 residues. Trimming removed 5 bases at V and 6 bases at J, with 17 bases between. Germline assignment: CDR1 SGHAT and CDR2 FQNNGV. Here the CDR3 DNA reads TGTGCCAGCAGCCTAAGTAGGGGGTTTCGTAATTCACCCCTCCACTTT. As protein: CASSLSRGFRNSPLHF.

The rearrangement joins TRBV27 to TRBJ2-7; D perhaps matches TRBD1 (5 bases). CDR1 is MNHEY and CDR2 is SMNVEV in the germline V gene (reference sequence). Trimming removed 2 bases at V and 2 bases at J, with 13 bases between. CDR3 length equals 15 residues. The CDR3 sequence is CASSLAPRQTYEQYF. CDR3 in DNA: TGTGCCAGCAGTTTAGCACCCCGACAGACCTACGAGCAGTACTTC.

The chain is built from TRBV4-2 and TRBJ1-2; 7 positions agree with TRBD1. V shed 3 bases, J shed 4 bases, and the junction held 11 bases outside the gene matches. CDR3 length: 16 amino acids. Germline CDR1 and CDR2: LGHNA and YNFKEQ. The CDR3 bases are TGTGCCAGCAGCCAGATAGTCCGGGACAGCAGCTATGGCTACACCTTC. Protein: CASSQIVRDSSYGYTF.

This clone came up once. This chain links TRBV28 with TRBJ2-7; the match to TRBD1 covers 9 bases. The CDR3 sequence is 15 residues long. Germline V CDR1 and CDR2: MDHEN, SYDVKM. Trimming cost V 5 bases and J 5 bases; bases outside gene matches: 10. CDR3 coding DNA: TGTGCCAGCAGTCCGCGTGGGACAGGGATCCACGAGCAGTACTTC. Translation gives CASSPRGTGIHEQYF.

With regard to this clone: Other DNA sequences in the same sample also yield this CDR3. The gene calls are TRBV28 and TRBJ1-4, with D perhaps matching TRBD1 (5 bases). Trimming cost V 6 bases and J 0 bases, with 17 bases left between them. CDR3 length equals 17 residues. From germline, CDR1 is MDHEN and CDR2 SYDVKM. This chain's CDR3 is CASSLTGESATNEKLFF. The CDR3 nucleotides are TGTGCCAGCAGCCTAACAGGAGAGTCGGCAACTAATGAAAAACTGTTTTTT.

The chain links TRBV9 to TRBJ1-6; no clear D gene. CDR1 is SGDLS and CDR2 is YYNGEE in the germline V gene. This CDR3 region has 14 residues. Trimming took off 2 bases at V and 6 bases at J, with 9 bases between the two ends. The CDR3 nucleotides are TGTGCCAGCAGCGTGGCAGAAACTAATTCACCCCTCCACTTT. This translates into CASSVAETNSPLHF.

The chain couples TRBV18 to TRBJ2-4; perhaps TRBD1 as D (6 bases). The length of the CDR3 is 16 residues. Trimming cost V 4 bases and J 0 bases, with 13 bases left between them. In germline, CDR1 is KGHSH, CDR2 LQKENI. The CDR3 sequence: CASSLWPGEAKNIQYF. CDR3 DNA: TGTGCCAGCTCACTTTGGCCAGGGGAAGCCAAAAACATTCAGTACTTC.

This chain uses TRBV4-3 with TRBJ2-5; 8 bases match TRBD2. The trim removed 4 bases at V and 3 bases at J, leaving 16 bases unmatched. This CDR3 spans 18 amino acids. Germline V gene sequence: CDR1 LGHNA, CDR2 YSLEER. CDR3 DNA sequence: TGCGCCAGCAGCCTAAGGTGGGCGGGAGGACTATCCGAAGAGACCCAGTACTTC. This encodes CASSLRWAGGLSEETQYF.

The chain recombines TRBV4-1 with TRBJ2-1; tentatively, D is TRBD1 (5 bases). CDR3 length equals 16 residues. The germline CDR1 and CDR2 sequences are MGHRA and YSYEKL. V lost 1 base and J lost 6, with 16 bases in between. Here the CDR3 reads CASSQALRQPVNEQFF. The CDR3 nucleotides are TGCGCCAGCAGCCAAGCGCTGCGACAGCCCGTCAATGAGCAGTTCTTC.

About this clone itself: Relative to the germline gene, one junction end is altered; a read error may explain this. The rearrangement uses TRBV4-3 and TRBJ2-7; a weak D match, TRBD2 (6 bases). Per germline, CDR1 LGHNA and CDR2 YSLEER. The CDR3 length is 16 residues. The CDR3 here is CASSPGVSGKTYEQYF. CDR3 nucleotide sequence: TGCGCCAGCAGCCCGGGGGTATCCGGAAAAACCTACGAGCAGTACTTT.

A word on this clone: The junction and the germline gene differ at one end; a read error may be behind it. The chain carries TRBV5-1 and TRBJ2-2; D remains unclear. Germline values: CDR1 SGHRS, CDR2 YFSETQ. The CDR3 has 12 residues. The CDR3 nucleotides read TGCGCCAGCGGCTTGGCGAGCGGGGAGCTGTTTTTT. It yields the protein CASGLASGELFF.

This clone was detected only once. The rearrangement uses TRBV7-8 and TRBJ2-5; D is perhaps TRBD2 (5 bases). Trimming removed 2 bases from V and 4 bases from J, with 14 bases in between. Germline values: CDR1 SGHVS, CDR2 FQNEAQ. The CDR3 length is 15 residues. The CDR3 sequence is CASSLKGNEGETQYF. The CDR3 DNA sequence: TGTGCCAGCAGCTTAAAGGGCAATGAGGGAGAGACCCAGTACTTC.

The gene calls are TRBV2 and TRBJ2-5; TRBD2 is a possible D gene (6 bases). The germline CDR1 and CDR2 sequences are SNHLY and FYNNEI. Trimming pared 2 bases from V and 6 bases from J, leaving 16 bases between. This CDR3 spans 15 amino acids. CDR3 nucleotides: TGTGCCAGCAGTGAATCCGGGGGAGAGTTGAAGACCCAGTACTTC. It is translated as CASSESGGELKTQYF.

V and J are TRBV6-1 and TRBJ1-1; 7 bases map to TRBD1. This CDR3 has 14 residues. The V gene end was trimmed by 2 bases and the J gene end by 4 bases; junction bases not matched to a gene: 4. CDR1 MNHNS and CDR2 SASEGT come from the germline V gene. This CDR3 is CASSELAGGTEAFF. CDR3 coding DNA: TGTGCCAGCAGTGAACTGGCAGGGGGCACTGAAGCTTTCTTT.

This chain links TRBV27 with TRBJ1-4; D ambiguous. The germline V and J ends were trimmed by 4 bases and 5 bases, with 14 bases remaining between them. The V gene's germline CDR1 is MNHEY and CDR2 SMNVEV (reference sequence). This CDR3 has 15 amino acids. CDR3 amino acids: CASSSLRGRNEKLFF. The CDR3 DNA sequence: TGTGCCAGCAGTTCCCTTCGGGGTAGGAATGAAAAACTGTTTTTT.

This clone turned up a few times. This chain links TRBV6-1 with TRBJ1-1, with D perhaps TRBD1 (6 bases). V was cut by 1 base and J by 0 bases, with 9 bases left in between. Germline V gives CDR1 MNHNS, CDR2 SASEGT. There are 15 residues in the CDR3. The CDR3 DNA reads TGTGCCAGCAGTGAAGATACAGGGATGAACACTGAAGCTTTCTTT. Translation: CASSEDTGMNTEAFF.

The V gene is TRBV6-1, the J gene TRBJ2-1, with a tentative D call TRBD1 (6 bases). V was trimmed by 4 bases and J by 5 bases, leaving 15 bases between them. The V gene's germline CDR1 is MNHNS and CDR2 SASEGT. CDR3 length: 15 amino acids. This chain's CDR3 is CASSVSAGEDNEQFF. In nucleotides, the CDR3 is TGTGCCAGCAGTGTCTCGGCAGGGGAAGACAATGAGCAGTTCTTC.

The table lists this clone with a few counts. The V call is TRBV5-1, the J call TRBJ2-1; D gene unclear. Germline values: CDR1 SGHRS, CDR2 YFSETQ. The CDR3 spans 15 residues. Trimming pared 5 bases from V and 3 bases from J, leaving 15 bases between. The CDR3 DNA sequence: TGCGCCAGCAGGGTATCGGGTCTTAACTACAATGAGCAGTTCTTC. Its translation: CASRVSGLNYNEQFF. Looking up the rest from reference TRBV5-1 and TRBJ2-1 gives the full variable domain: KAGVTQTPRYLIKTRGQQVTLSCSPISGHRSVSWYQQTPGQGLQFLFEYFSETQRNKGNFPGRFSGRQFSNSRSEMNVSTLELGDSALYLCASRVSGLNYNEQFFGPGTRLTVL.

The chain is built from TRBV4-1 and TRBJ1-2; D is possibly TRBD1 (5 bases). Trimming took off 0 bases at V and 0 bases at J, with 8 bases between the two ends. From germline, CDR1 is MGHRA and CDR2 YSYEKL. The CDR3 consists of 15 residues. In DNA form, the CDR3 reads TGCGCCAGCAGCCAAGAATCCAGGGCTAACTATGGCTACACCTTC. Translating gives CASSQESRANYGYTF.

The chain employs TRBV28 and TRBJ2-7, with D maybe TRBD2 (5 bases). V shed 3 bases and J shed 12 bases, with 24 bases lying between them. Looked up from germline, CDR1 is MDHEN and CDR2 is SYDVKM. The CDR3 runs to 15 residues. The CDR3 bases are TGTGCCAGCAGTTTTTTGGAGGCGCGTATTGGGATGGCGTACTTC. It translates to CASSFLEARIGMAYF.

The chain recombines TRBV28 with TRBJ1-2; TRBD1 might be the D (5 bases). Germline-derived CDR1 and CDR2 are MDHEN and SYDVKM. CDR3 length: 15 amino acids. V was pared by 6 bases and J by 3 bases, with 17 bases between. CDR3 DNA: TGTGCCAGCAGAAAACCCCAGGGTTTCTACTATGGCTACACCTTC. Translating gives CASRKPQGFYYGYTF.

This clone was seen a few times. The chain joins TRBV5-6 to TRBJ2-7; no clear D gene. CDR3 length: 14 amino acids. Germline V gene data show CDR1 as SGHDT and CDR2 as YYEEEE. Trimming took off 4 bases at V and 2 bases at J, with 13 bases between the two ends. CDR3 loop: CASSPVLTTYEQYF. CDR3 nucleotide sequence: TGTGCCAGCAGCCCGGTGCTCACCACCTACGAGCAGTACTTC.